Shown below are 20 T cell receptor beta chains from a single sample sequenced in a study of blood T cell repertoires in COVID-19. TCRdb's copy holds only in-frame clones and misses some; the assay was immunoSEQ multiplex PCR. This sample has under 100,000 clones; around 86% occur once, and the top ten carry around 1.1%. Source material: peripheral blood. These receptors came from a human donor in a cohort sampled during active COVID-19.

The chain joins TRBV5-1 to TRBJ1-1; D may be TRBD1 (6 bases). CDR3 length equals 15 residues. Germline loops: CDR1 SGHRS, CDR2 YFSETQ. Deletions cut 7 bases from V and 0 bases from J, with 16 bases between. The chain's CDR3 is CASSRTETMNTEAFF. CDR3 in DNA: TGCGCCAGCTCAAGGACAGAAACGATGAACACTGAAGCTTTCTTT. The full variable domain, its missing parts supplied by reference TRBV5-1 and TRBJ1-1, is KAGVTQTPRYLIKTRGQQVTLSCSPISGHRSVSWYQQTPGQGLQFLFEYFSETQRNKGNFPGRFSGRQFSNSRSEMNVSTLELGDSALYLCASSRTETMNTEAFFGQGTRLTVV.

This rearrangement joins TRBV6-5 to TRBJ1-1; 11 nucleotides agree with TRBD1. The CDR3 consists of 13 residues. The J segment lost 12 bases and the V segment lost 8 bases, leaving 11 bases of the junction unmatched. Germline CDR1 is MNHEY and CDR2 is SVGAGI. The CDR3 coding sequence is TGTGCCAGCTCCCAAATGGGACAGGGGGGGTCTTTCTTT. Protein: CASSQMGQGGSFF.

The chain uses TRBV11-3 and TRBJ2-1; D is perhaps TRBD2 (5 bases). The CDR3 totals 15 residues. The V end was cut by 1 base, the J end by 2 bases, with 9 bases between. CDR1 SGHNT and CDR2 YENEEA come from the germline V gene. The CDR3 DNA is TGTGCCAGCAGCTTAGTAGCGAGAACCTACAATGAGCAGTTCTTC. This gives the protein CASSLVARTYNEQFF.

The CDR3 DNA sequence: TGTGCCAGCAGTGAAGCGGGACTAGGAGTCCCCTTGGAGCAGTACTTC. Its protein product is CASSEAGLGVPLEQYF. V is TRBV2 and J is TRBJ2-7; TRBD2 aligns across 8 bases. Germline trimming cut 0 bases from V and 7 bases from J; bases unmatched to any gene: 11. The CDR3 loop spans 16 amino acids. The germline gives CDR1 SNHLY, CDR2 FYNNEI. Combining the CDR3 with reference TRBV2 and TRBJ2-7 gives the whole variable domain EPEVTQTPSHQVTQMGQEVILRCVPISNHLYFYWYRQILGQKVEFLVSFYNNEISEKSEIFDDQFSVERPDGSNFTLKIRSTKLEDSAMYFCASSEAGLGVPLEQYFGPGTRLTVT.

This chain links TRBV16 with TRBJ1-2; TRBD1 agrees at 8 bases. V lost 3 bases to trimming and J lost 7 bases; unmatched junction nucleotides: 7. Per the germline V gene, CDR1 is KGHSY and CDR2 is FQNENV. CDR3 length: 14 amino acids. Written as DNA, the CDR3 is TGTGCCAGCAGCCACGACAGGGGAAGGAGTGGCTACACCTTC. Protein: CASSHDRGRSGYTF. The variable domain in full, with the rest retrieved from reference TRBV16 and TRBJ1-2, is GEEVAQTPKHLVRGEGQKAKLYCAPIKGHSYVFWYQQVLKNEFKFLISFQNENVFDETGMPKERFSAKCLPNSPCSLEIQATKLEDSAVYFCASSHDRGRSGYTFGSGTRLTVV.

V and J are TRBV11-3 and TRBJ1-1; no clear D. From germline, CDR1 is SGHNT and CDR2 YENEEA. The CDR3 is 13 amino acids. V was shortened by 3 bases and J by 0 bases, with 5 bases between the two germline ends. CDR3 residues: CASSFTVNTEAFF. CDR3 nucleotides: TGTGCCAGCAGCTTCACGGTGAACACTGAAGCTTTCTTT.

The chain couples TRBV3-1 (or the pseudogene TRBV3-2) to TRBJ2-1; possible D gene TRBD2, 5 bases. Trimming shortened V by 4 bases and J by 5 bases, and 12 bases separated the two germline ends. Germline V lookup: CDR1 LGHDT, CDR2 YNNKEL (reference sequence). The CDR3 loop spans 14 amino acids. The CDR3 protein is CASSLPWRDNEQFF. Here the CDR3 DNA reads TGTGCCAGCAGCCTCCCGTGGCGGGACAATGAGCAGTTCTTC.

The chain combines TRBV5-1 with TRBJ2-3, with 13 bases fitting TRBD2. V was pared by 3 bases and J by 2 bases, with 12 bases of the junction left unmatched. The CDR3 loop spans 19 amino acids. Germline V lookup: CDR1 SGHRS, CDR2 YFSETQ. The CDR3 region has the DNA TGCGCCAGCAGCTGGATACTAGCGGGAGGGTCGATGAACACAGATACGCAGTATTTT. It is translated as CASSWILAGGSMNTDTQYF.

This sequence joins TRBV28 and TRBJ2-6, with D perhaps matching TRBD1 (6 bases). The length of the CDR3 is 17 residues. Germline loops: CDR1 MDHEN, CDR2 SYDVKM. V was shortened by 8 bases and J by 1 base, with 18 bases between the two germline ends. The CDR3 reads CASVRAGAPSGANVLTF. CDR3 bases: TGTGCCAGCGTAAGGGCAGGGGCTCCTTCTGGGGCCAACGTCCTGACTTTC.

Here the CDR3 DNA reads TGTGCCAGCAGCCGCGCCTACGAGCAGTACTTC. It specifies CASSRAYEQYF. This chain connects TRBV7-9 to TRBJ2-7, with D hard to call. CDR1 is SEHNR and CDR2 is FQNEAQ in the germline V gene (reference sequence). CDR3 length: 11 amino acids. Trimming pared 5 bases from V and 2 bases from J, leaving 4 bases between.

The chain links TRBV5-4 to TRBJ2-1; tentative D call: TRBD1 (6 bases). The V gene's germline CDR1 is SGHNT and CDR2 YYREEE (reference sequence). Trimming removed 3 bases from V and 8 bases from J, with 18 bases in between. The CDR3 has 15 amino acids. The CDR3: CASSSLTGWVYEQFF. The CDR3, as DNA: TGTGCCAGCAGCTCCCTTACAGGGTGGGTGTATGAGCAGTTCTTC. The whole variable domain, remainder taken from reference TRBV5-4 and TRBJ2-1, is ETGVTQSPTHLIKTRGQQVTLRCSSQSGHNTVSWYQQALGQGPQFIFQYYREEENGRGNFPPRFSGLQFPNYSSELNVNALELDDSALYLCASSSLTGWVYEQFFGPGTRLTVL.

J is TRBJ2-7 and V is TRBV6-1, with D possibly matching TRBD2 (5 bases). Germline-derived CDR1 and CDR2 are MNHNS and SASEGT. This CDR3 is 15 amino acids long. V lost 2 bases and J lost 3, with 14 bases in between. CDR3 bases: TGTGCCAGCAGTGAAATGGCGGGCGTGGGCTACGAGCAGTACTTC. Amino acids: CASSEMAGVGYEQYF.

The chain employs TRBV5-6 and TRBJ2-1; perhaps TRBD2 as D (6 bases). Germline CDR1 and CDR2: SGHDT and YYEEEE. The CDR3 has 16 residues. The V end was cut by 1 base, the J end by 6 bases, with 17 bases between. The CDR3 sequence is CASSLQFSGDLNEQFF. The CDR3 coding sequence is TGTGCCAGCAGCTTGCAATTTAGCGGCGACCTCAATGAGCAGTTCTTC.

The V and J genes are TRBV12-3 or TRBV12-4 and TRBJ1-2, with unresolved D. The ends were cut back, 6 bases at V and 4 bases at J, with 9 bases in the middle. This CDR3 contains 12 residues. CDR3 amino acids: CASSQATYGYTF. The CDR3 coding sequence is TGTGCCAGCAGCCAGGCGACCTATGGCTACACCTTC.

The chain is built from TRBV13 and TRBJ1-3, with D possibly being TRBD1 (5 bases). The CDR3 length is 16 residues. The V gene's germline CDR1 is PRHDT and CDR2 FYEKMQ (reference sequence). Trimming removed 3 bases from V and 0 bases from J, with 12 bases in between. CDR3 DNA sequence: TGTGCCAGCAGCTTCCTCCGGGGGTTCTCTGGAAACACCATATATTTT. Translation: CASSFLRGFSGNTIYF.

On this clone itself: At one boundary the junction diverges from the germline segment, which might be a read error. This chain links TRBV7-6 with TRBJ1-4, with 9 bases fitting TRBD1. Germline CDR1 and CDR2: SGHVS and FNYEAQ. The CDR3 contains 14 residues. In DNA, the CDR3 is TGTGCCAGCAGCTCGGGACAGGGTTCGGAAAGACTGTTTTTT. Translation gives CASSSGQGSERLFF.

V is TRBV18 and J is TRBJ1-5, with D perhaps TRBD1 (6 bases). The germline gives CDR1 KGHSH, CDR2 LQKENI. This CDR3 has 14 residues. V lost 3 bases, J lost 7 bases, and 13 bases lay in between. In nucleotides, the CDR3 is TGTGCCAGCTCACCGGGAGGGGGAGGACAGCCCCAGCATTTT. This sequence encodes CASSPGGGGQPQHF.

This clone was seen once. The chain carries TRBV5-1 and TRBJ1-2; D is unresolved. Trimming pared 4 bases from V and 0 bases from J, leaving 7 bases between. Germline CDR1 SGHRS, CDR2 YFSETQ. The length of the CDR3 is 13 residues. The CDR3 here is CASSPSSNYGYTF. CDR3 DNA: TGCGCCAGCAGCCCCTCGTCTAACTATGGCTACACCTTC.

The chain couples TRBV7-2 to TRBJ2-1; D is unclear. CDR3 length equals 12 residues. The germline V and J ends were trimmed by 5 bases and 10 bases, with 12 bases remaining between them. Looked up from germline, CDR1 is SGHTA and CDR2 is FQGNSA. The CDR3 DNA reads TGTGCCAGCAGCCATGTGCGGCGGGAGCAGTTCTTC. This encodes CASSHVRREQFF.

The CDR3 region has the DNA TGTGCCAGCACCCTGTGGGGGCGCGGAGGTGAGCAGTTCTTC. Translating gives CASTLWGRGGEQFF. The genes are TRBV28 and TRBJ2-1; TRBD1 might be the D (6 bases). Germline lookup yields CDR1 MDHEN and CDR2 SYDVKM. This CDR3 is built from 14 residues. The V end was cut by 7 bases, the J end by 9 bases, with 19 bases between.